A selection of T cell receptor beta chains follows, all from one sample in a study of molecular identifiers for immune sequencing clone quantification. One entry per CDR3 protein, called by TCRdb with MiXCR from the PCR reads. This table holds just under 650,000 distinct CDR3 sequences, 15% to 20% found once. Sequencing input: naive CD8+ T cells from blood, with Jurkat cell RNA spiked in. The receptor set was obtained from a human donor in good health. Some libraries in this study had Jurkat cell RNA spiked in. Both conserved end residues are part of each CDR3. Only part of the rows carry a size: once, few, many, or a class if the clone is expanded.

many,TRBV4-2,CASSHGQGSTEAFF
many,TRBV7-9,CASSLEGVGTEAFF
many,TRBV9,CASSATGRQGYEKLFF
many,TRBV9,CASSVGPAGSYEQYF
many,TRBV4-1,CASSQPERGGTYNEQFF
NA,TRBV20-1,CSAEGLPGNIQYF
many,TRBV4-1,CASSQEVGRGVIDTQYF
NA,TRBV4-2,CASSQEGTSRNEQFF
many,TRBV13,CASSFFGQGTEAFF
many,TRBV19,CASSASGSDTQYF
NA,TRBV5-8,CASSAGQLAKNIQYF
NA,TRBV19,CASRKGRNYGYTF